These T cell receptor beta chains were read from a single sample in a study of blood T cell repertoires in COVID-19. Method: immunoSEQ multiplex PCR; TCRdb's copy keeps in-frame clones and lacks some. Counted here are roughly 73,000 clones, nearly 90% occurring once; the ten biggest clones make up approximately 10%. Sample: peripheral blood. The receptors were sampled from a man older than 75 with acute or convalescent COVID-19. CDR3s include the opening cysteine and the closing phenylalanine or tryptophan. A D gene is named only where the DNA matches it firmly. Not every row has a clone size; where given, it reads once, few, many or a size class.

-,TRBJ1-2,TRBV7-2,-,TGTGCCAGCAGCTCTGTTTATGGCTACACCTTC,CASSSVYGYTF
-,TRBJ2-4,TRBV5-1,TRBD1,TGCGCCAGCAGGCCTACGGAAACAGGGGTCAAAAACATTCAGTACTTC,CASRPTETGVKNIQYF
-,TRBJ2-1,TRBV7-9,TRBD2,TGTGCCAGCAGCCCCCGGTGGGCTAGCGGGGGCTACAATGAGCAGTTCTTC,CASSPRWASGGYNEQFF
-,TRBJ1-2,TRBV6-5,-,TGTGCCAGCAGTTACTGGGCAGGCGTCGACTATGGCTACACCTTC,CASSYWAGVDYGYTF
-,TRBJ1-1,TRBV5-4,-,TGTGCCAGCAGGGAGTTTAGGAGTACTGAAGCTTTCTTT,CASREFRSTEAFF
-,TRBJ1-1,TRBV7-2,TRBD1,TGTGCCAGCAGCCTACAGGGGAAGAACACTGAAGCTTTCTTT,CASSLQGKNTEAFF
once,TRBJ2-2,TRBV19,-,TGTGCCAGCTCGGGGTGGAACACCGGGGAGCTGTTTTTT,CASSGWNTGELFF
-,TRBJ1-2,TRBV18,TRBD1,TGTGCCAGCTCAGATCGGGACAGGGGGTACTATGGCTACACCTTC,CASSDRDRGYYGYTF
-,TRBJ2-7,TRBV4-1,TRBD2,TGCGCCAGCAGCCAAGAGGGGGGGGTCTCCTACGAGCAGTACTTC,CASSQEGGVSYEQYF
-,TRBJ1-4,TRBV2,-,TGTGCCAGCAGTCCCAAAGTACAGGGCGAAAAACTGTTTTTT,CASSPKVQGEKLFF
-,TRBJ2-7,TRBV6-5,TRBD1,TGTGCCAGCACTCTCTCAGGGGGCTCCTACGAGCAGTACTTC,CASTLSGGSYEQYF
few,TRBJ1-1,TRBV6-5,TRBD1,TGTGCCAGCAGTTACGGGACAGGGCGGGGGAACACTGAAGCTTTCTTT,CASSYGTGRGNTEAFF
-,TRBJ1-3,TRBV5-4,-,TGTGCCAGCAGCTCGGACAGACACTCTGGAAACACCATATATTTT,CASSSDRHSGNTIYF
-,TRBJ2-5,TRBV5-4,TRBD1,TGTGCCAGCAGCCCTCATGGACAGGATAGAGAGACCCAGTACTTC,CASSPHGQDRETQYF
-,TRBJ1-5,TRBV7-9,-,TGTGCCAGCAGCTTAGTAGAGGGCCCTGACCAAAATCAGCCCCAGCATTTT,CASSLVEGPDQNQPQHF
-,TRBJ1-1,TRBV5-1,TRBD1,TGCGCCAGCAGCTTTGGGGACGTAGGACAGGTCGATGCTTTCTTT,CASSFGDVGQVDAFF
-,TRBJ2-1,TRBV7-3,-,TGTGCCAGCAGCTTGCGACTGGCTCCCCTCAATGAGCAGTTCTTC,CASSLRLAPLNEQFF
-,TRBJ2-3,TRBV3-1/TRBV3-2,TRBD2,TGTGCCAGCAGCCAACGCATAGCGGGGGGCGGTGATACGCAGTATTTT,CASSQRIAGGGDTQYF
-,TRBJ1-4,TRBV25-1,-,TGTGCCAGCAGTGGGCCGGGACACCATGAAAAACTGTTTTTT,CASSGPGHHEKLFF
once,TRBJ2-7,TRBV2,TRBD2,TGTGCCAGCACCCTGGGGGGGCTAGCGGGGGACTACGAGCAGTACTTC,CASTLGGLAGDYEQYF
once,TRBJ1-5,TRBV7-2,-,TGTGCCAGCAGCTTAATGTGGGGGGGAGGCAATCAGCCCCAGCATTTT,CASSLMWGGGNQPQHF
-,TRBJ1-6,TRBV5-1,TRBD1,TGCGCCAGCAGGTTGACAGGGGGCTCCAATTCACCCCTCCACTTT,CASRLTGGSNSPLHF
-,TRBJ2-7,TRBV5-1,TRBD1,TGCGCCAGCAGCTTCGGACAGGGTCCCTACGAGCAGTACTTC,CASSFGQGPYEQYF
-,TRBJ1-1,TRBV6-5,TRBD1,TGTGCCAGCAGTTCGAGGACAGGGGATATGGCTTTCTTT,CASSSRTGDMAFF
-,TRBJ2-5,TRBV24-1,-,TGTGCCACCAGTGACTCGAGGGTCCCGGAGACCCAGTACTTC,CATSDSRVPETQYF
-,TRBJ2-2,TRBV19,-,TGTGCCAGTAGTGCCAGGGGTCTTCCCGGGGAGCTGTTTTTT,CASSARGLPGELFF
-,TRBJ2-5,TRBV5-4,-,TGTGCCAGCAGCCCACAGGGAAAAGAGACCCAGTACTTC,CASSPQGKETQYF
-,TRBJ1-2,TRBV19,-,TGTGCCAGTAGTATAGATGGCCTTCTTGGCTACACCTTC,CASSIDGLLGYTF
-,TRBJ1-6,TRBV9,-,TGTGCCAGCAGCGACGGGACATTCGCTAATTCACCCCTCCACTTT,CASSDGTFANSPLHF
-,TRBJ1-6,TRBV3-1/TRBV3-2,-,TGTGCCAGCAGCCAGACCGGGACAAGGGAAAATTCACCCCTCCACTTT,CASSQTGTRENSPLHF
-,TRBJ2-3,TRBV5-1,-,TGCGCCAGCAGCCTTGGACTGGGCACAGATACGCAGTATTTT,CASSLGLGTDTQYF
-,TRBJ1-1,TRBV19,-,TGTGCCAGTAGTAGACAGGCGCCCTCTGAAGCTTTCTTT,CASSRQAPSEAFF
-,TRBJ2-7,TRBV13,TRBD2,TGTGCCAGCACCTCCTCGACTAGCGGGAGTTCCGAGCAGTACTTC,CASTSSTSGSSEQYF
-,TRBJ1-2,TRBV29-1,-,TGCAGCGTTGCTCAGGGCGACTATGGCTACACCTTC,CSVAQGDYGYTF
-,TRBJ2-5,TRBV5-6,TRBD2,TGTGCCAGCAGCTTCGGACTAGCGGGGGGGCCAACAGAGACCCAGTACTTC,CASSFGLAGGPTETQYF